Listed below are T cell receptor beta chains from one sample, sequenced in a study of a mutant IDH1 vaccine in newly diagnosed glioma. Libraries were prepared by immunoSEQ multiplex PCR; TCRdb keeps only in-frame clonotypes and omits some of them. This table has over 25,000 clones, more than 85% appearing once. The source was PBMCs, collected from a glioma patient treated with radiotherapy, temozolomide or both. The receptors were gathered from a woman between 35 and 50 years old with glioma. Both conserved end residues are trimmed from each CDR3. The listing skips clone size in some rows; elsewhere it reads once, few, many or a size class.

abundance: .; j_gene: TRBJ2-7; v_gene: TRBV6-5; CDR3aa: ASSYSQGRFPYEQY
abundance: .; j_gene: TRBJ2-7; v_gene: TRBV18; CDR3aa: ASSPPTAGGGEQY
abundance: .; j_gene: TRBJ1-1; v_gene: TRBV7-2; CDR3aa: ASSLILRTGNTEAF
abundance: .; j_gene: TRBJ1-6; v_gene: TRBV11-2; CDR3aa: ASSLAVNNSPLH
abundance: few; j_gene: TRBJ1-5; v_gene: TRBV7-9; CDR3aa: ASSLAGARNQPQH
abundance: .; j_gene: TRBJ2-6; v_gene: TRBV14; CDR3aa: ASSWSYPGANVLT
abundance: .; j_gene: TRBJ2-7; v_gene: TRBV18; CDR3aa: ASSPPASPPYEQY
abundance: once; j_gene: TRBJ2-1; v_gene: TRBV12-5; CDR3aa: ASGLARTSGSGYNEQF
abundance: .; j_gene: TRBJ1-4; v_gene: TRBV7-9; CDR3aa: ASSSHVATNEKLF
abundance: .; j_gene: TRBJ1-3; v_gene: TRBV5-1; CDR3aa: ASSLQDPTGNTIY
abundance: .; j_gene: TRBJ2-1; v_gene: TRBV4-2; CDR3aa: ASSQDVTSAFYNEQF
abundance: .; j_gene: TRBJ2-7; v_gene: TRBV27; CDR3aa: ASSFSGPSYEQY
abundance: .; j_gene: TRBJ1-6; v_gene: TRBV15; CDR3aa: ATSRDHTGGSPLH
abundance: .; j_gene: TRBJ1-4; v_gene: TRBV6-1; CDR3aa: ASSSRGQGNEKLF
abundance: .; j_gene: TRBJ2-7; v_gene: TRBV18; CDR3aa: ASSPPLVAGDSYEQY
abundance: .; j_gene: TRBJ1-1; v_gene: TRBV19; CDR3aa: ASSMQGTEAF
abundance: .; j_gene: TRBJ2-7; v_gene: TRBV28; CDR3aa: ASLRTGVGEQY
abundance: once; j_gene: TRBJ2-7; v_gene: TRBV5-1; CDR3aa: ASSPTGLAVDEQY
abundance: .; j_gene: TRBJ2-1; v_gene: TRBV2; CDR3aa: ASSEGVAGVDEQF
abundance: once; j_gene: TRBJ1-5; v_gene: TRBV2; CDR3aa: ASTRQVLSNQPQH
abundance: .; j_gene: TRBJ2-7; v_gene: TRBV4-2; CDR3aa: ASSPGDGTYEQY
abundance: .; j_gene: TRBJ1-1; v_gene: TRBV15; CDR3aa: ATSRTGSPEAF
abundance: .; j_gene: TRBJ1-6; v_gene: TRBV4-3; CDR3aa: ASSQPGTGINSPLH
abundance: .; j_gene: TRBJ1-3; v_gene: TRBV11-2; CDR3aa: ASSLFVRAGSLSGNTIY
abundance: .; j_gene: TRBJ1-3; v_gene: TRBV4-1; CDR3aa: ASSQKRGDGANTIY
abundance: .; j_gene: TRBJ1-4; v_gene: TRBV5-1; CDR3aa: ASSLGQPNEKLF
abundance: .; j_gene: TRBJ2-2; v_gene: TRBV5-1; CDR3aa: ASSLESGSTGELF
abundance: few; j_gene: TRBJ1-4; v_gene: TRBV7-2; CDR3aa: ASSEREKLF
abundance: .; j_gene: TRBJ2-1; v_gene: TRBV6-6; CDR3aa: ASSFGRNNEQF
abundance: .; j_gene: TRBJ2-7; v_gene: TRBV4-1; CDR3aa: ASSQIPTSIYEQY
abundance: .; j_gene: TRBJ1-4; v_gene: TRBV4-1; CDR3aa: ASSQGRRGLGTNEKLF
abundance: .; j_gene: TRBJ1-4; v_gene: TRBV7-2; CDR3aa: ASSLDGTVGEKLF
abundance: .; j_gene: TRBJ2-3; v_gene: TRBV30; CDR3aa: AWSGGGGSLTQY
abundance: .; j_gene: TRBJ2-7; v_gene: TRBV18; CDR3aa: ASSTEWKNVQY
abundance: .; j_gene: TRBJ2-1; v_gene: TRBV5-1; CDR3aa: ASSLANRQGSNEQF
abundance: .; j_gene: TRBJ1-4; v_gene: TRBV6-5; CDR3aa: ASSRDRDRQKLF
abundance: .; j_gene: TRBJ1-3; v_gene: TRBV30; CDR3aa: AWRIGGGNTIY
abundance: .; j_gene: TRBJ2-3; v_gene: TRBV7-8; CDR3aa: ASSLTGRRDTDTQY
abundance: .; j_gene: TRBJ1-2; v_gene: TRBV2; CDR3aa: ASSGDRGRDGYT
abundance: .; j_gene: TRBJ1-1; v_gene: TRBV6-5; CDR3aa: ASRWDPTNTEAF
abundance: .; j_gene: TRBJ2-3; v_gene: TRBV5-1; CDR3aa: ASSLARTVGTDTQY
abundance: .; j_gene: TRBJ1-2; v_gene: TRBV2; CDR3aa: ASSPRQDPYGYT
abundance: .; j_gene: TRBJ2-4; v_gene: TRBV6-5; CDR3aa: ASSSDSGGSKNIQY
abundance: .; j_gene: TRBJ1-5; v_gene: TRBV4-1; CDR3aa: ASSQDAGTNQPQH
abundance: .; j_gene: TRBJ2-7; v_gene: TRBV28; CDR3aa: ASSLSGQGTYEQY
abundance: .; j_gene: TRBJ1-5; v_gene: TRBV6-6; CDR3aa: ASSSLGRNSNQPQH
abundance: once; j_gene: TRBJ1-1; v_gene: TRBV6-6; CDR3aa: ASSYQANTEAF
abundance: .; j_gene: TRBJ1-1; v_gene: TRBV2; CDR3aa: ASKEQNTEAF
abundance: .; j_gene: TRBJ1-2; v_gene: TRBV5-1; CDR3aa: ASSLGQGSYGYT
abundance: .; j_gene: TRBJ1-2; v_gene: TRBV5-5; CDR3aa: ASSGGTGKVLVGYT
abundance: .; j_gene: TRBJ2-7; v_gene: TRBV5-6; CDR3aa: ASSLCEREQY
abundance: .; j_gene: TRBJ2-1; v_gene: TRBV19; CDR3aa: ASSKTSGGGFSYNEQF
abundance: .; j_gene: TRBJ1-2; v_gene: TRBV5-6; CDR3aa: ASSSIGQVEDFNYGYT